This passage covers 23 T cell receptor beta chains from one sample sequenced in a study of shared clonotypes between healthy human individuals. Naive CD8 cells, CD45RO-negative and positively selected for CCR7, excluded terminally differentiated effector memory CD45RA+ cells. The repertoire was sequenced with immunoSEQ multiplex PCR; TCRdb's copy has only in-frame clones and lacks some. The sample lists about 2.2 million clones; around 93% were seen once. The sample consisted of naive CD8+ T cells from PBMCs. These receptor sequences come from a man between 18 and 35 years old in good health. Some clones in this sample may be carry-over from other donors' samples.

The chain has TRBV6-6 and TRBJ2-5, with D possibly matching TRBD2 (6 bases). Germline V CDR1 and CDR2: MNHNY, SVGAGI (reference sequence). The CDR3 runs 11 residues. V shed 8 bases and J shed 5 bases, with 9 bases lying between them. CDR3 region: CASAAGETQYF. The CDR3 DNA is TGTGCCAGCGCGGCGGGGGAGACCCAGTACTTC.

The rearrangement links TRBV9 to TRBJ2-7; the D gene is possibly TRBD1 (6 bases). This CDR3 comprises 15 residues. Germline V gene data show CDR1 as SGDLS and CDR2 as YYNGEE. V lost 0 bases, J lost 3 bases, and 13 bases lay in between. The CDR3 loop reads CASSVGAGEIYEQYF. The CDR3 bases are TGTGCCAGCAGCGTAGGGGCAGGGGAGATCTACGAGCAGTACTTC.

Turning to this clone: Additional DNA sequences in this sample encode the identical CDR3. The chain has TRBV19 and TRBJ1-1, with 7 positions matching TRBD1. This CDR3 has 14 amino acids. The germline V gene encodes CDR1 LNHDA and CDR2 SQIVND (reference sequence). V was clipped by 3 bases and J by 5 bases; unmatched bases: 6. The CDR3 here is CASSISPRGTEAFF. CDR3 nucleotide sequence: TGTGCCAGTAGTATCTCGCCCAGGGGGACTGAAGCTTTCTTT.

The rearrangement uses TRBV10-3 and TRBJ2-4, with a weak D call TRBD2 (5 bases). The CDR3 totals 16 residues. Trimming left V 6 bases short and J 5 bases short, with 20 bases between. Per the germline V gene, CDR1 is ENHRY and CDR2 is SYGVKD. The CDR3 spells CAISPGRGVSENIQYF. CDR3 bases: TGTGCCATCAGCCCAGGTCGGGGAGTCAGTGAAAACATTCAGTACTTC.

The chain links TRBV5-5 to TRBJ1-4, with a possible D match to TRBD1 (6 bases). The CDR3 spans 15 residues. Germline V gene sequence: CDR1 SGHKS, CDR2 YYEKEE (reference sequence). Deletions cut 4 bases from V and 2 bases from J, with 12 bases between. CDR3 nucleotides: TGTGCCAGCAGCCCACGGGGGCTTACTAATGAAAAACTGTTTTTT. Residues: CASSPRGLTNEKLFF.

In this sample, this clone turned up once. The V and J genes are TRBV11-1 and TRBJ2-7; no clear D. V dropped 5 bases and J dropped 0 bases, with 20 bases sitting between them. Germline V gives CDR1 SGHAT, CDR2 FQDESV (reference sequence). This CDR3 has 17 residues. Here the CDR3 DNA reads TGTGCCAGCAGCCAAACGATATCGACGGGCAGCTCCTACGAGCAGTACTTC. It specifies CASSQTISTGSSYEQYF.

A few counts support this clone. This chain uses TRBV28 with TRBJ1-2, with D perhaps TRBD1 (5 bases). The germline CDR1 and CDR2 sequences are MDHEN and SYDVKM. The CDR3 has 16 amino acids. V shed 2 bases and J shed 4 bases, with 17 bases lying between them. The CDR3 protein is CASSLRVGGRAYGYTF. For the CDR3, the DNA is TGTGCCAGCAGTTTAAGGGTGGGGGGACGAGCCTATGGCTACACCTTC.

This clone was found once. CDR3 sequence reads: CASSLGRDSLSYEQYF. Written as DNA, the CDR3 is TGTGCCAGCAGCTTAGGGAGGGACAGTCTCTCCTACGAGCAGTACTTC. The chain joins TRBV7-9 to TRBJ2-7; a possible D gene is TRBD1 (7 bases). The CDR3 length is 16 residues. V was clipped by 1 base and J by 0 bases, with 13 bases between them. The germline CDR1 and CDR2 sequences are SEHNR and FQNEAQ (reference sequence). The full variable domain, rest sourced from reference TRBV7-9 and TRBJ2-7, is DTGVSQNPRHKITKRGQNVTFRCDPISEHNRLYWYRQTLGQGPEFLTYFQNEAQLEKSRLLSDRFSAERPKGSFSTLEIQRTEQGDSAMYLCASSLGRDSLSYEQYFGPGTRLTVT.

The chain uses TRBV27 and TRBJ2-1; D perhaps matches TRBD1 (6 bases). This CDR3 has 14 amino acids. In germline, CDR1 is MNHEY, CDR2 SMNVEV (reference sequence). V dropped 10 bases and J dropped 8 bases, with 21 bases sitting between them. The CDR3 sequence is CATLARGSGDEQFF. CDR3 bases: TGTGCCACTCTCGCGAGGGGGAGTGGGGATGAGCAGTTCTTC.

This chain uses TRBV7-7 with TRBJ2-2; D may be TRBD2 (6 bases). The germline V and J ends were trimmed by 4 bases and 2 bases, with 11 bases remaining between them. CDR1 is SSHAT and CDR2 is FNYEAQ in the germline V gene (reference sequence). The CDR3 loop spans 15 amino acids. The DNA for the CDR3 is TGTGCCAGCAGCTACCGGGACTTTAACACCGGGGAGCTGTTTTTT. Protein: CASSYRDFNTGELFF.

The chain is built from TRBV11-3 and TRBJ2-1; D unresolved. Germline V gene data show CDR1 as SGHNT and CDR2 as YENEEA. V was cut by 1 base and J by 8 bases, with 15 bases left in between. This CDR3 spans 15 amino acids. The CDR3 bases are TGTGCCAGCAGCTTAGTTTACGGCACTCCCGATGAGCAGTTCTTC. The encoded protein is CASSLVYGTPDEQFF.

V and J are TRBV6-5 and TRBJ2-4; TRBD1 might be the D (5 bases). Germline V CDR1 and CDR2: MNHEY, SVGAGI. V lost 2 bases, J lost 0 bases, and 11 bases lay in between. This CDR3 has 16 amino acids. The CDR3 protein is CASSYDRGLAKNIQYF. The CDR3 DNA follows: TGTGCCAGCAGTTACGACAGAGGATTAGCCAAAAACATTCAGTACTTC.

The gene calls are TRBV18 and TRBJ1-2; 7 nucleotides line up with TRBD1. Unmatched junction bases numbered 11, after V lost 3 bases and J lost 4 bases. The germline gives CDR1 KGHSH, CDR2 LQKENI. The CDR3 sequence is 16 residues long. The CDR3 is CASSPGQIPRGYGYTF. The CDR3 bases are TGTGCCAGCTCACCGGGACAGATTCCTCGAGGCTATGGCTACACCTTC.

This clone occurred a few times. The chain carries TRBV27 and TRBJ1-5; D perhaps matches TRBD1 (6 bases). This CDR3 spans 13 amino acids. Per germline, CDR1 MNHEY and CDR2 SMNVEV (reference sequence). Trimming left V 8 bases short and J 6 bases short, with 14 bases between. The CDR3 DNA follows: TGTGCCAGCCACGGGGGCGGAATTCAGCCCCAGCATTTT. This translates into CASHGGGIQPQHF.

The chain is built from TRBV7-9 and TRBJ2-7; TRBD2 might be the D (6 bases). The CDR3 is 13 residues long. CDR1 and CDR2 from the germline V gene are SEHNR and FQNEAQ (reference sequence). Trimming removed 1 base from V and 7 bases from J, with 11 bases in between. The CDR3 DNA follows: TGTGCCAGCAGCTTAGGTGTGGGGAGGGAGCAGTACTTC. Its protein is CASSLGVGREQYF.

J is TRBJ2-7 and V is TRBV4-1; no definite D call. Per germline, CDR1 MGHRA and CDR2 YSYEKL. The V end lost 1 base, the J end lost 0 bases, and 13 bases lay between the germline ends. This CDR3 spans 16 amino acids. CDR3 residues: CASSQVESYTSYEQYF. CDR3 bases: TGCGCCAGCAGCCAAGTTGAGTCTTATACCTCCTACGAGCAGTACTTC.

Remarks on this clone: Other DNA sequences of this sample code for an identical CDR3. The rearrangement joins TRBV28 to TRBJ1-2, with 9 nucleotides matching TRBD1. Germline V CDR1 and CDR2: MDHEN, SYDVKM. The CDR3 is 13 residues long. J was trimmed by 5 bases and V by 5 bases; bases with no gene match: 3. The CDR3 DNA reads TGTGCCAGCAGTCATGACAGGGGGTATGGCTACACCTTC. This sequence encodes CASSHDRGYGYTF.

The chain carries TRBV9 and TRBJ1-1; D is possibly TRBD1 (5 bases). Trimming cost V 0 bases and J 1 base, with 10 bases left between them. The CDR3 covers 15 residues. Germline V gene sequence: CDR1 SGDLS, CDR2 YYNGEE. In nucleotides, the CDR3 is TGTGCCAGCAGCGTAGGGGATACAGGGAACACTGAAGCTTTCTTT. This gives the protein CASSVGDTGNTEAFF.

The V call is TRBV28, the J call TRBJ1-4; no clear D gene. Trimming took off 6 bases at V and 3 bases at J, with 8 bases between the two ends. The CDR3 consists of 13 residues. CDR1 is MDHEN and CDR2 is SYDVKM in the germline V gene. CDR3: CASRGNANEKLFF. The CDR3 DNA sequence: TGTGCCAGCAGGGGGAATGCTAATGAAAAACTGTTTTTT.

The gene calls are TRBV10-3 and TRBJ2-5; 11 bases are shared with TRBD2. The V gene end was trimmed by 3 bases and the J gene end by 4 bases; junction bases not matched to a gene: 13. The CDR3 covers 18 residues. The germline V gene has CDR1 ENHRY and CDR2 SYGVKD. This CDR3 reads CAISDRLAGRGGAETQYF. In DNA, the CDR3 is TGTGCCATCAGTGACCGACTAGCGGGACGAGGAGGGGCAGAGACCCAGTACTTC.

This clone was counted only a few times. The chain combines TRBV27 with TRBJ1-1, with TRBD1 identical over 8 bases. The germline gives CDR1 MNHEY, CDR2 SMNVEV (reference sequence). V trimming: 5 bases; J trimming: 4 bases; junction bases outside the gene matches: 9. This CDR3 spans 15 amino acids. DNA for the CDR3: TGTGCCAGCAGTCCTAGGACAGGGACGGGCACTGAAGCTTTCTTT. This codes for CASSPRTGTGTEAFF.

CDR3 amino acids: CASSRGQGRNEKLFF. The CDR3 DNA reads TGTGCCAGCAGTCGGGGACAGGGGAGGAATGAAAAACTGTTTTTT. The chain recombines TRBV27 with TRBJ1-4; 10 bases are shared with TRBD1. V was pared by 5 bases and J by 5 bases, with 5 bases of the junction left unmatched. Germline CDR1 is MNHEY and CDR2 is SMNVEV (reference sequence). The CDR3 contains 15 residues.

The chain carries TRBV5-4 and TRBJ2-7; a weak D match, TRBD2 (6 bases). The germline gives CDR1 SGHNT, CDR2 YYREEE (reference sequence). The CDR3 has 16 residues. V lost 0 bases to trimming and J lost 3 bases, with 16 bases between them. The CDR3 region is CASSLERADVSYEQYF. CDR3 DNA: TGTGCCAGCAGCTTGGAGCGGGCAGACGTGAGCTACGAGCAGTACTTC.